These T cell receptor beta chains were read from a single sample in a study of blood T cell repertoires in COVID-19. The repertoire was sequenced with immunoSEQ multiplex PCR; TCRdb's copy has only in-frame clones and lacks some. This sample has 150,000 to 200,000 clones, with 85% found just once. Sequenced material: peripheral blood. The receptor set was obtained from a human donor with acute or convalescent COVID-19. The donor label of this sample is uncertain. The CDR3 runs from the conserved cysteine through the conserved F or W. The order of the fields is clone size, D gene, V gene, J gene, CDR3 protein, CDR3 DNA. The D gene is left open where the match is weak. Clone size is not always given. Where it is, it says once, few, many or a class for expanded clones.

>NA|TRBD1|TRBV29-1|TRBJ1-5
CSVTGTDSNQPQHF
TGCAGCGTGACCGGGACAGACAGCAATCAGCCCCAGCATTTT
>NA|TRBD2|TRBV3-1/TRBV3-2|TRBJ2-2
CASSRTWTSGYPGELFF
TGTGCCAGCAGCCGTACGTGGACTAGCGGGTACCCCGGGGAGCTGTTTTTT
>NA|TRBD2|TRBV5-1|TRBJ2-5
CASNHQPPSGGLQETQYF
TGCGCCAGCAATCACCAACCTCCTAGCGGGGGCCTGCAAGAGACCCAGTACTTC
>NA|NA|TRBV5-1|TRBJ1-1
CASSLAAGGLNTEAFF
TGCGCCAGCAGCTTGGCGGCGGGGGGCCTGAACACTGAAGCTTTCTTT
>NA|TRBD1|TRBV9|TRBJ1-4
CASSVGRATGANEKLFF
TGTGCCAGCAGCGTAGGGAGGGCGACAGGGGCTAATGAAAAACTGTTTTTT
>NA|NA|TRBV2|TRBJ2-7
CASSEDSTYEQYF
TGTGCCAGCAGTGAGGACAGCACCTACGAGCAGTACTTC
>NA|TRBD1|TRBV27|TRBJ2-1
CASSTRTGVGYNEQFF
TGTGCCAGCAGTACCCGGACAGGGGTGGGGTACAATGAGCAGTTCTTC
>NA|TRBD1|TRBV19|TRBJ1-1
CASSMGDRGQTNTEAFF
TGTGCCAGTAGTATGGGGGACAGGGGGCAGACGAACACTGAAGCTTTCTTT
>NA|NA|TRBV18|TRBJ2-4
CASSKTESENIQYF
TGTGCCAGCTCAAAGACAGAGTCGGAAAACATTCAGTACTTC
>NA|NA|TRBV18|TRBJ1-2
CASSPGTDYGYTF
TGTGCCAGCTCGCCCGGGACTGATTATGGCTACACCTTC
>NA|TRBD1|TRBV19|TRBJ1-6
CASSIAGGYSPLHF
TGTGCCAGTAGTATAGCAGGGGGCTATTCACCCCTCCACTTT
>few|NA|TRBV5-1|TRBJ1-1
CASSWGSGGAEAFF
TGCGCCAGCAGCTGGGGATCTGGGGGGGCTGAAGCTTTCTTT
>NA|TRBD1|TRBV23-1|TRBJ1-4
CASSHYGDRGSSNEKLFF
TGCGCCAGCAGTCATTACGGGGACAGGGGATCATCTAATGAAAAACTGTTTTTT
>NA|NA|TRBV29-1|TRBJ1-2
CSVEERQGSNYGYTF
TGCAGCGTTGAAGAACGCCAGGGATCTAACTATGGCTACACCTTC
>NA|TRBD1|TRBV2|TRBJ1-5
CAGRQGANQPQHF
TGTGCCGGGAGACAGGGGGCGAATCAGCCCCAGCATTTT
>NA|TRBD2|TRBV7-2|TRBJ2-3
CASSSRGSSGGPRTDTQYF
TGTGCCAGCAGCTCCCGAGGGAGTAGCGGGGGGCCCCGCACAGATACGCAGTATTTT
>NA|NA|TRBV27|TRBJ1-1
CASSGMGLARAFF
TGTGCCAGCAGTGGGATGGGGCTCGCGCGAGCTTTCTTT
>NA|TRBD2|TRBV28|TRBJ2-5
CASNSGGAVKETQYF
TGTGCCAGTAACAGCGGGGGGGCGGTGAAGGAGACCCAGTACTTC
>NA|NA|TRBV2|TRBJ2-6
CASSDTAGANVLTF
TGTGCCAGCAGTGACACGGCTGGGGCCAACGTCCTGACTTTC
>NA|TRBD1|TRBV6-2/TRBV6-3|TRBJ2-6
CASSYLKGAITGANVLTF
TGTGCCAGCAGTTACCTCAAGGGGGCCATTACTGGGGCCAACGTCCTGACTTTC
>NA|NA|TRBV3-1/TRBV3-2|TRBJ1-2
CASSRGKANYGYTF
TGTGCCAGCTCCCGGGGGAAGGCTAACTATGGCTACACCTTC
>NA|TRBD1|TRBV29-1|TRBJ2-7
CSVEGDSGGSSYEQYF
TGCAGCGTTGAAGGGGACAGTGGGGGCAGCTCCTACGAGCAGTACTTC
>NA|NA|TRBV5-1|TRBJ2-1
CASSLWGTSEQFF
TGCGCCAGCAGCTTGTGGGGCACCAGTGAGCAGTTCTTC
>once|NA|TRBV5-1|TRBJ1-1
CASSLAVGATEAFF
TGCGCCAGCAGCTTGGCCGTGGGGGCCACTGAAGCTTTCTTT
>NA|NA|TRBV5-1|TRBJ1-2
CASSQEPGAYYGYTF
TGCGCCAGCAGCCAAGAACCAGGGGCCTACTATGGCTACACCTTC
>NA|TRBD1|TRBV6-5|TRBJ2-6
CASMDRGLGANVLTF
TGTGCCAGCATGGACAGGGGGCTTGGGGCCAACGTCCTGACTTTC
>NA|TRBD1|TRBV18|TRBJ1-2
CASSPRWTGNGYTF
TGTGCCAGCTCACCTCGGTGGACAGGGAATGGCTACACCTTC
>NA|NA|TRBV7-9|TRBJ2-3
CASSVRSGGVSTDTQYF
TGTGCCAGCAGCGTCAGGAGTGGCGGGGTCAGCACAGATACGCAGTATTTT
>NA|TRBD1|TRBV6-1|TRBJ1-2
CASSDMTGAGGGYTF
TGTGCCAGCAGTGACATGACAGGGGCCGGAGGGGGCTACACCTTC
>NA|NA|TRBV20-1|TRBJ1-4
CSASDRSSTNEKLFF
TGCAGTGCTAGTGACCGCAGTTCAACTAATGAAAAACTGTTTTTT
>NA|TRBD2|TRBV9|TRBJ2-3
CASSVGVQRTSGGNTDTQYF
TGTGCCAGCAGCGTGGGGGTCCAAAGGACTAGCGGGGGGAACACAGATACGCAGTATTTT
>NA|TRBD2|TRBV18|TRBJ2-5
CASSPQRGKYQETQYF
TGTGCCAGCTCCCCTCAGCGGGGGAAGTACCAAGAGACCCAGTACTTC
>NA|NA|TRBV2|TRBJ2-1
CATHGGGNEQFF
TGTGCCACCCACGGAGGTGGCAATGAGCAGTTCTTC
>NA|TRBD1|TRBV15|TRBJ1-2
CATSRDTAGGYYGYTF
TGTGCCACCAGCAGAGACACGGCAGGGGGGTACTATGGCTACACCTTC
>NA|NA|TRBV12-3/TRBV12-4|TRBJ2-5
CASSFQGIETQYF
TGTGCCAGCAGTTTTCAGGGGATCGAGACCCAGTACTTC
>NA|TRBD1|TRBV10-3|TRBJ1-5
CAISGPGQGSGNQPQHF
TGTGCCATCAGTGGTCCGGGACAGGGATCGGGTAATCAGCCCCAGCATTTT